A selection of T cell receptor beta chains follows, all from one sample in a study of Graves' ophthalmopathy and Graves' hyperthyroidism. MiXCR was run by TCRdb on the multiplex PCR reads, yielding one entry per CDR3 protein. The sample records 600,000 to 700,000 distinct CDR3 sequences, over 40% being singletons. Sequences were obtained from peripheral blood. Source of these receptors: an adult man with Graves' ophthalmopathy. Each CDR3 is given with its conserved first and last residue. The order of the fields is V gene, J gene, CDR3 length, CDR3 protein.

v_gene: TRBV12-3/TRBV12-4; j_gene: TRBJ1-5; len: 15; CDR3aa: CASRSAGGGNQPQHF
v_gene: TRBV7-8; j_gene: TRBJ1-6; len: 14; CDR3aa: CASSLAPGSSPLHF
v_gene: TRBV12-3/TRBV12-4; j_gene: TRBJ1-2; len: 13; CDR3aa: CASTLQGAGGYTF
v_gene: TRBV29-1; j_gene: TRBJ2-6; len: 17; CDR3aa: CSVEERGRISGANVLTF
v_gene: TRBV7-9; j_gene: TRBJ1-2; len: 15; CDR3aa: CASSVTTGPNYGYTF
v_gene: TRBV19; j_gene: TRBJ1-1; len: 13; CDR3aa: CASTSGGSYEAFF
v_gene: TRBV19; j_gene: TRBJ2-2; len: 14; CDR3aa: CASSFSGSSGELFF
v_gene: TRBV9; j_gene: TRBJ1-1; len: 12; CDR3aa: CASSVEGGEAFF
v_gene: TRBV2; j_gene: TRBJ2-5; len: 15; CDR3aa: CASSSQGDNVETQYF
v_gene: TRBV7-2; j_gene: TRBJ2-7; len: 14; CDR3aa: CASSLVTSDYEQYF
v_gene: TRBV4-1; j_gene: TRBJ1-4; len: 15; CDR3aa: CASSQGSGAGEKLFF
v_gene: TRBV11-2; j_gene: TRBJ2-2; len: 15; CDR3aa: CASSLRGPNTGELFF
v_gene: TRBV5-1; j_gene: TRBJ2-7; len: 14; CDR3aa: CASSLRPQGHEQYF
v_gene: TRBV7-2; j_gene: TRBJ1-3; len: 17; CDR3aa: CASSLGAGFRSGNTIYF
v_gene: TRBV7-2; j_gene: TRBJ2-5; len: 19; CDR3aa: CASSAVKGKSGATIETQYF
v_gene: TRBV5-4; j_gene: TRBJ2-2; len: 14; CDR3aa: CASSPGLGTGELFF
v_gene: TRBV2; j_gene: TRBJ1-2; len: 15; CDR3aa: CASTEGWGQHYGYTF
v_gene: TRBV11-1; j_gene: TRBJ1-1; len: 14; CDR3aa: CASSFAGVNTEAFF
v_gene: TRBV7-2; j_gene: TRBJ1-6; len: 16; CDR3aa: CASSLAADLNNSPLHF
v_gene: TRBV7-2; j_gene: TRBJ2-5; len: 12; CDR3aa: CASSLRAETQYF
v_gene: TRBV19; j_gene: TRBJ2-5; len: 14; CDR3aa: CASSKEGGQETQYF
v_gene: TRBV3-1; j_gene: TRBJ2-7; len: 12; CDR3aa: CASSQDTQQQYF
v_gene: TRBV10-3; j_gene: TRBJ2-7; len: 16; CDR3aa: CASRYPADQITYEQYF
v_gene: TRBV19; j_gene: TRBJ1-5; len: 16; CDR3aa: CASVQGWEVSNQPQHF
v_gene: TRBV9; j_gene: TRBJ2-7; len: 14; CDR3aa: CASSAGRTSGEQYF
v_gene: TRBV29-1; j_gene: TRBJ2-6; len: 15; CDR3aa: CSVARTPSGANVLTF
v_gene: TRBV3-1; j_gene: TRBJ1-2; len: 13; CDR3aa: CASSKGTADGYTF
v_gene: TRBV25-1; j_gene: TRBJ1-2; len: 14; CDR3aa: CASQEPGDDYGYTF
v_gene: TRBV12-3/TRBV12-4; j_gene: TRBJ2-7; len: 14; CDR3aa: CASSPPRDASEQYF
v_gene: TRBV7-9; j_gene: TRBJ1-4; len: 14; CDR3aa: CASSSGTEGEKLFF
v_gene: TRBV12-3/TRBV12-4; j_gene: TRBJ1-2; len: 15; CDR3aa: CASSMDREGVYGYTF
v_gene: TRBV10-3; j_gene: TRBJ1-1; len: 15; CDR3aa: CASSNRQRMSTEAFF